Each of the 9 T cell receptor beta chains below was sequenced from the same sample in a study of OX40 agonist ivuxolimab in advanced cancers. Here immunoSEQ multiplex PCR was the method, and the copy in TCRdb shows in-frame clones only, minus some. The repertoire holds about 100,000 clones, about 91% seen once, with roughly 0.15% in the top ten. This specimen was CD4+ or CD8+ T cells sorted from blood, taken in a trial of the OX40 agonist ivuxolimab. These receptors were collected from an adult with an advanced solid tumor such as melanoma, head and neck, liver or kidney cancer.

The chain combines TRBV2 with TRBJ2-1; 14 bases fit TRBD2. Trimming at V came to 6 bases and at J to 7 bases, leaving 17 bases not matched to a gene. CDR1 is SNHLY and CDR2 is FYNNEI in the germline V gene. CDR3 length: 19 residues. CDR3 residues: CASRGGLAGGPASLNEQFF. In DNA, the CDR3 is TGTGCCAGCAGAGGAGGACTAGCGGGAGGTCCGGCAAGTCTGAATGAGCAGTTCTTC.

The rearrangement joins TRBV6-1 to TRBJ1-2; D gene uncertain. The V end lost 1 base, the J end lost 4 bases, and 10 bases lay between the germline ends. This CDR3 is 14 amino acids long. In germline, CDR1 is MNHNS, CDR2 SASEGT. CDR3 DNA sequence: TGTGCCAGCAGTGAAGTCAGTCCGACCTATGGCTACACCTTC. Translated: CASSEVSPTYGYTF.

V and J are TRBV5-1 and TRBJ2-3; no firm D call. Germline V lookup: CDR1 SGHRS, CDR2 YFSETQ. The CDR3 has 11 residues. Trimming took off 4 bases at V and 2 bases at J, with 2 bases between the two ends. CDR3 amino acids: CASSDTDTQYF. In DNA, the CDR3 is TGCGCCAGCAGCGACACAGATACGCAGTATTTT.

In DNA, the CDR3 is TGTGCCAGCAATTCGATGGGGCAGACCCAGTACTTC. Translating it yields CASNSMGQTQYF. The rearrangement links TRBV6-6 to TRBJ2-5; possible D gene TRBD1, 5 bases. Germline loops: CDR1 MNHNY, CDR2 SVGAGI (reference sequence). The V end was cut by 7 bases, the J end by 6 bases, with 12 bases between. The CDR3 contains 12 residues.

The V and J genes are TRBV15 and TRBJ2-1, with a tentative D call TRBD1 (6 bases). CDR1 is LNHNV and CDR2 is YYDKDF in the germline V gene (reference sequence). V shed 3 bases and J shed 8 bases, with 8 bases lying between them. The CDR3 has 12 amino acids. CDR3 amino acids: CATSSDRYEQFF. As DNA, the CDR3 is TGTGCCACCAGCAGTGACAGGTATGAGCAGTTCTTC.

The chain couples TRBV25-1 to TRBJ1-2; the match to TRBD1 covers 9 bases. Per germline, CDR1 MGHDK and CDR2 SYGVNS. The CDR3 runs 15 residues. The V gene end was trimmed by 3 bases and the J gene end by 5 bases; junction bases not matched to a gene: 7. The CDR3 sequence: CASSEAGQGRYGYTF. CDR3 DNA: TGTGCCAGCAGTGAGGCCGGACAGGGGCGGTATGGCTACACCTTC.

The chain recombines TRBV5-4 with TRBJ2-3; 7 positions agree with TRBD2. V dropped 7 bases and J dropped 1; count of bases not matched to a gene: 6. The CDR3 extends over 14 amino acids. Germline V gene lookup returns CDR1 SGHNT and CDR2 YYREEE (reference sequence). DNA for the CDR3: TGTGCCAGCTCCGGGACTACCGGCACAGATACGCAGTATTTT. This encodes CASSGTTGTDTQYF.

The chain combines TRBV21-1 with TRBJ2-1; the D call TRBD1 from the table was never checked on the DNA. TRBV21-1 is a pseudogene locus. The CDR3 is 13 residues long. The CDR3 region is CAITGHLFGEQFF. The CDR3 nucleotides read TGTGCCATCACGGGACACCTCTTTGGGGAGCAGTTCTTC.

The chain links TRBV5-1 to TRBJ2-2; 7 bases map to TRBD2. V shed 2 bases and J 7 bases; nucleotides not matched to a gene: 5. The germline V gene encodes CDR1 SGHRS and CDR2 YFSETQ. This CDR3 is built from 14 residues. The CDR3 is CASSLAREGGELFF. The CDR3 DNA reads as TGCGCCAGCAGCTTAGCCAGGGAGGGCGGGGAGCTGTTTTTT.